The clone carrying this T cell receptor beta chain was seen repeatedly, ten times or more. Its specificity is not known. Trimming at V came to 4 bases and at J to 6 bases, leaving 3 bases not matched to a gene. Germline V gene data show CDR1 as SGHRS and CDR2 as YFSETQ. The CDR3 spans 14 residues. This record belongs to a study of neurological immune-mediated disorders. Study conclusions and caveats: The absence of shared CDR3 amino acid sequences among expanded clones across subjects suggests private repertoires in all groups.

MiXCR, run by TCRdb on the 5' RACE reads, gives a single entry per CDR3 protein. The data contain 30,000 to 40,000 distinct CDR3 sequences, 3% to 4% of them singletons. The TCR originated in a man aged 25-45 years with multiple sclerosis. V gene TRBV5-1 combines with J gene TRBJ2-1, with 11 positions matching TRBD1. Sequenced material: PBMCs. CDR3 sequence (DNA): TGCGCCAGCAGCCAGGGACAGGGGGGCAATGAGCAGTTCTTC. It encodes CASSQGQGGNEQFF.